Following are 25 T cell receptor beta chains from one sample sequenced in a study of cytomegalovirus exposure and HLA in healthy donors. The PCR used 60 Vbeta and 13 Jbeta primers. Libraries were prepared by immunoSEQ multiplex PCR; TCRdb keeps only in-frame clonotypes and omits some of them. The table gives 110,000 to 150,000 clones; the top ten clones make up approximately 1% of it. The sample taken for sequencing was PBMCs. The receptors stem from a male donor in good health and CMV-seronegative.

The J gene is TRBJ1-2, the V gene TRBV7-9; 8 bases agree with TRBD1. CDR3 length: 14 amino acids. V lost 2 bases to trimming and J lost 4 bases; unmatched junction nucleotides: 3. Per germline, CDR1 SEHNR and CDR2 FQNEAQ (reference sequence). The CDR3 nucleotides are TGTGCCAGCAGCTTACAGGGGGCCCCCTATGGCTACACCTTC. Translated, it gives CASSLQGAPYGYTF.

DNA for the CDR3: TGTGCCAGCAGCCAACTAGCGGGGGGGCTCTACAATGAGCAGTTCTTC. It translates to CASSQLAGGLYNEQFF. V and J are TRBV7-9 and TRBJ2-1, with 13 bases matching TRBD2. The V gene end was trimmed by 5 bases and the J gene end by 3 bases; junction bases not matched to a gene: 4. This CDR3 is built from 16 residues. Germline V gene sequence: CDR1 SEHNR, CDR2 FQNEAQ (reference sequence).

The rearrangement links TRBV30 to TRBJ1-2, with 8 nucleotides matching TRBD1. The germline V gene encodes CDR1 GTSNPN and CDR2 SVGIG (reference sequence). J was trimmed by 5 bases and V by 5 bases; bases with no gene match: 13. The CDR3 length is 15 residues. This CDR3 reads CAWGVGTGGSYGYTF. As DNA, the CDR3 is TGTGCCTGGGGGGTCGGGACAGGAGGAAGTTATGGCTACACCTTC.

The rearrangement joins TRBV5-1 to TRBJ1-2; 9 positions agree with TRBD1. This CDR3 has 14 amino acids. V trimming: 3 bases; J trimming: 4 bases; junction bases outside the gene matches: 4. CDR1 is SGHRS, CDR2 YFSETQ, per germline. Written as DNA, the CDR3 is TGCGCCAGCAGCTCGACAGGGGGTTCCTATGGCTACACCTTC. It encodes CASSSTGGSYGYTF.

The chain has TRBV23-1 and TRBJ2-5, with 8 bases that match TRBD1. TRBV23-1 is classed as an ORF, of uncertain function. The CDR3 is made up of 15 amino acids. Trimming took 4 bases from V and 5 from J; bases not matched to a gene: 9. The CDR3 reads CASSRRQGARETQYF. The DNA for the CDR3 is TGCGCCAGCAGTCGAAGGCAGGGGGCTCGGGAGACCCAGTACTTC.

The chain combines TRBV5-1 with TRBJ2-1, with a tentative D call TRBD2 (7 bases). Germline CDR1 and CDR2: SGHRS and YFSETQ. CDR3 size: 14 residues. The ends were cut back, 3 bases at V and 9 bases at J, with 16 bases in the middle. The CDR3 region is CASSSGGGSSEQFF. In DNA, the CDR3 is TGCGCCAGCAGCTCCGGGGGCGGGAGCAGTGAGCAGTTCTTC.

The rearrangement joins TRBV10-1 to TRBJ2-7; 9 bases are shared with TRBD1. This CDR3 contains 16 residues. After removal of 2 bases from V and 3 bases from J, the junction contained 8 bases not matched to a gene. CDR1 is WNHNN, CDR2 SYGVQD, per germline (reference sequence). The CDR3 DNA reads as TGCGCCAGCAGTGAGAATTCCGGGACAGGGTACTACGAGCAGTACTTC. Protein product: CASSENSGTGYYEQYF.

The chain carries TRBV11-2 and TRBJ2-5, with 7 bases that match TRBD2. CDR3 length: 13 amino acids. The junction had 4 bases not matched to a gene; V was cut back by 4 bases and J by 5 bases. Germline CDR1 SGHAT, CDR2 FQNNGV. The CDR3 DNA sequence: TGTGCCAGCAGCTCAGGACTAGTGGAGACCCAGTACTTC. Translated, it gives CASSSGLVETQYF.

The rearrangement links TRBV5-1 to TRBJ2-7, with D tentatively TRBD1 (6 bases). CDR1 and CDR2 (germline): SGHRS, YFSETQ. V lost 4 bases to trimming and J lost 0 bases, with 14 bases between them. This CDR3 spans 15 amino acids. The CDR3 region is CASSRSPTGSYEQYF. Here the CDR3 DNA reads TGCGCCAGCAGCCGTTCCCCGACAGGCTCCTACGAGCAGTACTTC.

The J gene is TRBJ2-2, the V gene TRBV19; TRBD1 is a possible D gene (5 bases). Germline loops: CDR1 LNHDA, CDR2 SQIVND (reference sequence). CDR3 length: 18 amino acids. V shed 0 bases and J shed 1 base, with 15 bases lying between them. The CDR3 loop reads CASSIDWLGEENTGELFF. The CDR3 DNA is TGTGCCAGTAGTATAGATTGGTTAGGGGAAGAGAACACCGGGGAGCTGTTTTTT.

The CDR3 nucleotides read TGTGCCAGCAGTTTTCCTAGCACAGATACGCAGTATTTT. Translated: CASSFPSTDTQYF. The chain employs TRBV7-9 and TRBJ2-3; D unresolved. The length of the CDR3 is 13 residues. Germline assignment: CDR1 SEHNR and CDR2 FQNEAQ (reference sequence). Trimming pared 6 bases from V and 0 bases from J, leaving 7 bases between.

The V and J genes are TRBV28 and TRBJ1-5; D perhaps matches TRBD1 (6 bases). Trimming cost V 6 bases and J 3 bases, with 15 bases left between them. The CDR3 extends over 15 amino acids. Germline V lookup: CDR1 MDHEN, CDR2 SYDVKM. Here the CDR3 DNA reads TGTGCCAGCAGACCCGAGGGGGGGATCAATCAGCCCCAGCATTTT. Its protein is CASRPEGGINQPQHF.

The chain uses TRBV5-4 and TRBJ2-3; D might be TRBD2 (5 bases). The germline CDR1 and CDR2 sequences are SGHNT and YYREEE (reference sequence). Trimming took 4 bases from V and 5 from J, leaving 23 bases between them. The CDR3 is 17 amino acids. CDR3 nucleotides: TGTGCCAGCAGCCCCGCACCGACTGCCCGAGGGAAAGATACGCAGTATTTT. Amino acids: CASSPAPTARGKDTQYF.

The rearrangement uses TRBV28 and TRBJ1-5; D may be TRBD1 (5 bases). This CDR3 spans 14 amino acids. The germline CDR1 and CDR2 sequences are MDHEN and SYDVKM. Trimming stripped 9 bases from V and 3 bases from J, with 15 bases between. The CDR3 here is CASGVQGINQPQHF. The CDR3 DNA sequence: TGTGCCAGTGGCGTGCAGGGAATCAATCAGCCCCAGCATTTT. The entire variable domain, with the rest obtained from reference TRBV28 and TRBJ1-5, is as follows: DVKVTQSSRYLVKRTGEKVFLECVQDMDHENMFWYRQDPGLGLRLIYFSYDVKMKEKGDIPEGYSVSREKKERFSLILESASTNQTSMYLCASGVQGINQPQHFGDGTRLSIL.

The rearrangement links TRBV6-1 to TRBJ2-1, with 7 bases fitting TRBD1. V trimming: 3 bases; J trimming: 12 bases; junction bases outside the gene matches: 17. This CDR3 region has 16 residues. CDR1 is MNHNS and CDR2 is SASEGT in the germline V gene. CDR3 sequence: CASSDPTGLNLRGQFF. CDR3 in DNA: TGTGCCAGCAGTGACCCGACAGGGCTAAATCTTAGAGGGCAGTTCTTC.

The J gene is TRBJ2-3, the V gene TRBV29-1; 10 bases map to TRBD2. With 7 bases clipped from V and 2 bases from J, the junction kept 3 bases outside the gene matches. The germline V gene encodes CDR1 SQVTM and CDR2 ANQGSEA. This CDR3 has 13 amino acids. The CDR3, as DNA: TGCAGCGGCAGCGGGAGGGCCACAGATACGCAGTATTTT. Its protein product is CSGSGRATDTQYF.

This rearrangement joins TRBV6-5 to TRBJ1-1; TRBD1 is a possible D gene (6 bases). V was cut by 2 bases and J by 4 bases, with 11 bases left in between. The germline CDR1 and CDR2 sequences are MNHEY and SVGAGI. The CDR3 is 14 residues long. The CDR3 sequence is CASSYREGGTEAFF. CDR3 coding DNA: TGTGCCAGCAGTTACCGGGAGGGGGGCACTGAAGCTTTCTTT.

V and J are TRBV6-5 and TRBJ1-1, with a possible D match to TRBD1 (6 bases). Trimming pared 7 bases from V and 4 bases from J, leaving 7 bases between. Germline values: CDR1 MNHEY, CDR2 SVGAGI. This CDR3 contains 11 residues. In DNA, the CDR3 is TGTGCCAGCATACAGGGCACTGAAGCTTTCTTT. Translated, it gives CASIQGTEAFF.

This chain joins TRBV19 and TRBJ2-5; D gene unclear. Germline V lookup: CDR1 LNHDA, CDR2 SQIVND (reference sequence). The CDR3 extends over 14 amino acids. V shed 3 bases and J shed 4 bases, with 12 bases lying between them. The CDR3 loop is CASSIGGNRETQYF. CDR3 DNA sequence: TGTGCCAGTAGTATCGGCGGTAATCGAGAGACCCAGTACTTC.

This chain joins TRBV7-8 and TRBJ2-5, with 11 bases lining up with TRBD1. Germline CDR1 SGHVS, CDR2 FQNEAQ. The CDR3 contains 13 residues. Trimming at V came to 4 bases and at J to 7 bases, leaving 2 bases not matched to a gene. CDR3 sequence reads: CASSSGTGGTQYF. The CDR3 nucleotides are TGTGCCAGCAGCTCAGGGACAGGGGGGACCCAGTACTTC.

The chain's CDR3 is CASSLRQGSGYTF. CDR3 coding DNA: TGTGCCAGCAGCTTACGACAGGGAAGTGGCTACACCTTC. The rearrangement uses TRBV7-8 and TRBJ1-2; TRBD1 agrees at 7 bases. V dropped 2 bases and J dropped 7; count of bases not matched to a gene: 4. The CDR3 has 13 amino acids. In germline, CDR1 is SGHVS, CDR2 FQNEAQ.

This chain uses TRBV7-9 with TRBJ1-5; D may be TRBD1 (5 bases). This CDR3 contains 18 residues. CDR1 SEHNR and CDR2 FQNEAQ come from the germline V gene (reference sequence). Trimming shortened V by 5 bases and J by 0 bases, and 20 bases separated the two germline ends. CDR3 region: CASSRPSTGGYSNQPQHF. CDR3 bases: TGTGCCAGCAGCCGACCGAGTACGGGGGGATATAGCAATCAGCCCCAGCATTTT.

The chain employs TRBV29-1 and TRBJ1-2; D is unresolved. Trimming shortened V by 7 bases and J by 0 bases, and 12 bases separated the two germline ends. Germline loops: CDR1 SQVTM, CDR2 ANQGSEA. This CDR3 is built from 13 residues. Here the CDR3 reads CSAVLGPNYGYTF. CDR3 in DNA: TGCAGCGCCGTTCTCGGTCCTAACTATGGCTACACCTTC.

CDR3 protein: CASSFVLGGGTDTQYF. As DNA, the CDR3 is TGCGCCAGCAGCTTCGTACTAGGAGGCGGCACAGATACGCAGTATTTT. The chain carries TRBV5-1 and TRBJ2-3; possible D gene TRBD2, 5 bases. The V gene lost 2 bases and the J gene lost 1 base, with 14 bases spanning the gap. The CDR3 consists of 16 residues. Germline CDR1 is SGHRS and CDR2 is YFSETQ.

CDR3 coding DNA: TGTGCCAGCAGGGACAGCCCACAAGCCTACGAGCAGTACTTC. Residues: CASRDSPQAYEQYF. The chain carries TRBV6-6 and TRBJ2-7; the D gene is possibly TRBD1 (6 bases). V lost 6 bases and J 2 bases, leaving 14 bases between the germline ends. This CDR3 has 14 residues. The V gene's germline CDR1 is MNHNY and CDR2 SVGAGI (reference sequence).